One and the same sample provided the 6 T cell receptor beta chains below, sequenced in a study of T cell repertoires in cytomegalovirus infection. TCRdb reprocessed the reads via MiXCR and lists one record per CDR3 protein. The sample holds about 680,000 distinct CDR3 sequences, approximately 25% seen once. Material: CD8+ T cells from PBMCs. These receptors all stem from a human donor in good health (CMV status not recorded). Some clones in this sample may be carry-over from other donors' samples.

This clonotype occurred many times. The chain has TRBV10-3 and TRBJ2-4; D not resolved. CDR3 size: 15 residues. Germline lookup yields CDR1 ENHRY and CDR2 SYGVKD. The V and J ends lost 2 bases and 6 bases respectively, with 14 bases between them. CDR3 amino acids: CAISEGLAGGNIQYF. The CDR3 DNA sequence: TGTGCCATCAGTGAGGGTCTTGCTGGCGGAAACATTCAGTACTTC.

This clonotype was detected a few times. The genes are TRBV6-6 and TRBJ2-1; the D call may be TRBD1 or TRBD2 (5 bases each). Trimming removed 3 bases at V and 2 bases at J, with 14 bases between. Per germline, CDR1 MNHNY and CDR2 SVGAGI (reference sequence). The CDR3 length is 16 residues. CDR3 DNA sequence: TGTGCCAGCAGTTATTCTCCCAGGGACCCCTACAATGAGCAGTTCTTC. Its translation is CASSYSPRDPYNEQFF.

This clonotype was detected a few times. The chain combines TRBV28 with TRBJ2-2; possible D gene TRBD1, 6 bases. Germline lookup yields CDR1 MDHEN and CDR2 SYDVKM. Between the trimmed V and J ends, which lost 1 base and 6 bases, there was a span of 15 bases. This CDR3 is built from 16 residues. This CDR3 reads CASSLYHTGSPGELFF. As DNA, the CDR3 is TGTGCCAGCAGTTTATACCATACAGGGTCCCCCGGGGAGCTGTTTTTT.

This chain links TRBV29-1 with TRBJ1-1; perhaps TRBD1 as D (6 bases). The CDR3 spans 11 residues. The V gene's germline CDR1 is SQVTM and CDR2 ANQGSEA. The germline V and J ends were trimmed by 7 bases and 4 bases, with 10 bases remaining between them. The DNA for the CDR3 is TGCAGCGCGGGGGGGGCCACTGAAGCTTTCTTT. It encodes CSAGGATEAFF. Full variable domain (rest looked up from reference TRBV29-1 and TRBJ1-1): SAVISQKPSRDICQRGTSLTIQCQVDSQVTMMFWYRQQPGQSLTLIATANQGSEATYESGFVIDKFPISRPNLTFSTLTVSNMSPEDSSIYLCSAGGATEAFFGQGTRLTVV.

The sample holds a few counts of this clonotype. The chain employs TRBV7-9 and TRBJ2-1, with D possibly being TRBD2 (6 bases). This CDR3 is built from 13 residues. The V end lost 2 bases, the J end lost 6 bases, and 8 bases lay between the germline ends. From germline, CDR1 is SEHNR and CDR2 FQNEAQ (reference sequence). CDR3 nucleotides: TGTGCCAGCAGCTTACAGGGAGGCAATGAGCAGTTCTTC. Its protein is CASSLQGGNEQFF.

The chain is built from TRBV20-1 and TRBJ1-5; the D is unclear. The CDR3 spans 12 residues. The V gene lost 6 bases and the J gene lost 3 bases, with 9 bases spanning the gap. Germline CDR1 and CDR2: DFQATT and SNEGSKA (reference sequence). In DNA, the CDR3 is TGCAGTGCCTCCATCAACAATCAGCCCCAGCATTTT. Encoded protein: CSASINNQPQHF.